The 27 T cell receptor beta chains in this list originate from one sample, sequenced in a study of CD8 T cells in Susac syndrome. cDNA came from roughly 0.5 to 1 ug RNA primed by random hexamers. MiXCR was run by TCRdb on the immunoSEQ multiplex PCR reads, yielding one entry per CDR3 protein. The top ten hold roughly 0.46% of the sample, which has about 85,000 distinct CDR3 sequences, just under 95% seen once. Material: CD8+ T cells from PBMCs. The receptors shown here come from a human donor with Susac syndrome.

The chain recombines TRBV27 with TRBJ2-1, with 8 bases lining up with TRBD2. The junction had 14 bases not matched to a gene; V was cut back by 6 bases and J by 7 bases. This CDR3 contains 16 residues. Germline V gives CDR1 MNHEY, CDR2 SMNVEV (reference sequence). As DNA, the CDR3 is TGTGCCAGCAGCCCGCTAGGAGCGGGAGAGGGGAATGAGCAGTTCTTC. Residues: CASSPLGAGEGNEQFF.

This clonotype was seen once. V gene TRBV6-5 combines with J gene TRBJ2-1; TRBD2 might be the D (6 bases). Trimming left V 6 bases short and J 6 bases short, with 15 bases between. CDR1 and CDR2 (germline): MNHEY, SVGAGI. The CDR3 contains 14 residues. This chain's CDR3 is CASRPGTLVNEQFF. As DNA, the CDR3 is TGTGCCAGCAGACCCGGGACTCTAGTCAATGAGCAGTTCTTC.

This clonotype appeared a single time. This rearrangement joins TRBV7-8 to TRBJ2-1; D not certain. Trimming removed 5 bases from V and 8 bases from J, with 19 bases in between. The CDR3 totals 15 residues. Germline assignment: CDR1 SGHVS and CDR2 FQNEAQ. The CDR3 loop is CASSPRPIPRDEQFF. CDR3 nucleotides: TGTGCCAGCAGCCCCCGACCAATCCCTAGGGATGAGCAGTTCTTC.

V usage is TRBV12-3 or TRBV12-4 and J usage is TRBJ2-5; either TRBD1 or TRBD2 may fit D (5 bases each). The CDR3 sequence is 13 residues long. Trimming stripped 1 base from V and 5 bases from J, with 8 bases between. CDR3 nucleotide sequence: TGTGCCAGCAGTTTAGTGGGGGAGGAGACCCAGTACTTC. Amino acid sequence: CASSLVGEETQYF.

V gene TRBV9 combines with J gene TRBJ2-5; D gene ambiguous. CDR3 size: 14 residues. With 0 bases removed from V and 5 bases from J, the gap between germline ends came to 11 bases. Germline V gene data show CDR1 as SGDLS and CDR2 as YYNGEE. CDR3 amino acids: CASSVDSADETQYF. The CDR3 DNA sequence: TGTGCCAGCAGCGTAGATTCGGCGGATGAGACCCAGTACTTC.

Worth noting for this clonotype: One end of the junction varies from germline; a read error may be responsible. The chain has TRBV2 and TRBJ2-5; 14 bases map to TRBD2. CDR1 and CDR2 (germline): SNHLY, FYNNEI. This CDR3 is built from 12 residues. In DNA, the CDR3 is TGCGGGACTAGCGGGAGTCGGGAGACCCAGTACTTC. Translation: CGTSGSRETQYF.

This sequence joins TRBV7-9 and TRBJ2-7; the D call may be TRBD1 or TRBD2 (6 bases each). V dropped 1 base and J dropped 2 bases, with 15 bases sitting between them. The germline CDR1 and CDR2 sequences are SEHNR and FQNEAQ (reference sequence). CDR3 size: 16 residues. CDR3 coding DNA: TGTGCCAGCAGCTTAGATGCGGGACAAGTGGCCTACGAGCAGTACTTC. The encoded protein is CASSLDAGQVAYEQYF.

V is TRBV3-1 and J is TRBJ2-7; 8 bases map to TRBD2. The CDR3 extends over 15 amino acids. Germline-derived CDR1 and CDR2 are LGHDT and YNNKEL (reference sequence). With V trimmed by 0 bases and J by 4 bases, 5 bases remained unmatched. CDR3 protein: CASSQEGTRAYEQYF. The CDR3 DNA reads TGTGCCAGCAGCCAAGAGGGGACTAGGGCTTACGAGCAGTACTTC.

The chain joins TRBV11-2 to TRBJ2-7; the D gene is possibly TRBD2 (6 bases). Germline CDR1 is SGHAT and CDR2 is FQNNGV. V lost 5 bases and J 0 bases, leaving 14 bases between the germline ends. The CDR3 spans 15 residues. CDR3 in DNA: TGTGCCAGCAGCATAGCGGAGGGACCCTCCTACGAGCAGTACTTC. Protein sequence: CASSIAEGPSYEQYF. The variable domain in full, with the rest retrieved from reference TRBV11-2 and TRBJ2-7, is EAGVAQSPRYKIIEKRQSVAFWCNPISGHATLYWYQQILGQGPKLLIQFQNNGVVDDSQLPKDRFSAERLKGVDSTLKIQPAKLEDSAVYLCASSIAEGPSYEQYFGPGTRLTVT.

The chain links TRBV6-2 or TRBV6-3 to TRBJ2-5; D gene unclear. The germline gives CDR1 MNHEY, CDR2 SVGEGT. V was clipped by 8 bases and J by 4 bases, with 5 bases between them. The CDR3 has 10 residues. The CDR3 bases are TGTGCCAGCCTCGGAGAGACCCAGTACTTC. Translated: CASLGETQYF.

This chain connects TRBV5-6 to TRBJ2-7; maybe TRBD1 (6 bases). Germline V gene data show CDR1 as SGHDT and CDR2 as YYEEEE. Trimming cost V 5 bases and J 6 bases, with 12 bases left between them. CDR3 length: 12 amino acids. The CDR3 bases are TGTGCCAGCAGTTCACAGGGAATCGAGCAGTACTTC. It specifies CASSSQGIEQYF.

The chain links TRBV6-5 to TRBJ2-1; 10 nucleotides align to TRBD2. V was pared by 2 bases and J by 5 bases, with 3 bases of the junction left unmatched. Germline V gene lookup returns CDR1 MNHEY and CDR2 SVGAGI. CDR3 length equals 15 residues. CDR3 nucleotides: TGTGCCAGCAGTTACGTGCTAGCGGGAGACAATGAGCAGTTCTTC. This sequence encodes CASSYVLAGDNEQFF.

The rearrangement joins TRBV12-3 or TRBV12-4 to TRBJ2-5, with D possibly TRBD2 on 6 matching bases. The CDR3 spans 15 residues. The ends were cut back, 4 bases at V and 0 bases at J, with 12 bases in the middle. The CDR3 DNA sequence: TGTGCCAGCAGTTCCGCGGGGACGGACCAAGAGACCCAGTACTTC. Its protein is CASSSAGTDQETQYF.

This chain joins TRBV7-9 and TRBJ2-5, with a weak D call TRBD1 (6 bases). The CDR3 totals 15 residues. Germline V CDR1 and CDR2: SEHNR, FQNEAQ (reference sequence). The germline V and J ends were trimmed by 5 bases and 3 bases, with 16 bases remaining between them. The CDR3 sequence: CASSRSNYREETQYF. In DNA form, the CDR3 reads TGTGCCAGCAGCCGAAGTAATTACAGGGAAGAGACCCAGTACTTC.

This CDR3 reads CAWSARIGELFF. The CDR3 bases are TGTGCCTGGAGTGCACGTATTGGGGAGCTGTTTTTT. The chain employs TRBV30 and TRBJ2-2, with D unresolved. CDR1 and CDR2 (germline): GTSNPN, SVGIG (reference sequence). This CDR3 is 12 amino acids long. V was shortened by 1 base and J by 8 bases, with 8 bases between the two germline ends.

The CDR3 sequence: CSASRTGSGKDTQYF. The DNA for the CDR3 is TGCAGTGCTAGCCGGACAGGGTCGGGCAAAGATACGCAGTATTTT. J is TRBJ2-3 and V is TRBV20-1; 8 bases agree with TRBD1. After removal of 3 bases from V and 5 bases from J, the junction contained 10 bases not matched to a gene. CDR3 length: 15 amino acids. Germline lookup yields CDR1 DFQATT and CDR2 SNEGSKA (reference sequence).

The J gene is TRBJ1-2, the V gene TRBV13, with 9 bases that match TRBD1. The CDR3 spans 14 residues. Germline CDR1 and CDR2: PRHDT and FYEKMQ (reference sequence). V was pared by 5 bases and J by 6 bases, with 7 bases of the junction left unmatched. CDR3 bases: TGTGCCAGCAGCCCGGGACAGGGATATGATGGCTACACCTTC. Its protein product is CASSPGQGYDGYTF.

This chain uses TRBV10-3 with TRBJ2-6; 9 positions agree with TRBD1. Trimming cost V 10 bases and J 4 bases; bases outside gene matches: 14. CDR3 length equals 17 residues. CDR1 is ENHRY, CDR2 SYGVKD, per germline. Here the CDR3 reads CATSGTGPPRGANVLTF. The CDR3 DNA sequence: TGTGCCACCTCCGGGACAGGGCCTCCGCGGGGGGCCAACGTCCTGACTTTC.

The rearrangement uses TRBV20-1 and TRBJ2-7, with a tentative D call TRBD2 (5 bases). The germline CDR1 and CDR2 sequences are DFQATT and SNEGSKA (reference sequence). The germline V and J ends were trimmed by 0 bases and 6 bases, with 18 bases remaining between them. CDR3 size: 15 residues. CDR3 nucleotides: TGCAGTGCTAGAGATGTGGCGAGCGGCCGGGCCGAGCAGTACTTC. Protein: CSARDVASGRAEQYF.

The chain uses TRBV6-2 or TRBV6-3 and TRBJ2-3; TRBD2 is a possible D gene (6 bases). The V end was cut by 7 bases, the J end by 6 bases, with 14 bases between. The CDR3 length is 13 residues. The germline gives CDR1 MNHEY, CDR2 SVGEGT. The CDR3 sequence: CASTRAGLDTQYF. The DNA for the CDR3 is TGTGCCAGCACGAGGGCGGGATTGGATACGCAGTATTTT.

The CDR3 reads CASSSTEGSYEQYF. The CDR3 DNA follows: TGTGCCAGCAGCTCGACGGAAGGGTCCTACGAGCAGTACTTC. The J gene is TRBJ2-7, the V gene TRBV13; D gene unclear. The V end lost 4 bases, the J end lost 1 base, and 11 bases lay between the germline ends. The germline CDR1 and CDR2 sequences are PRHDT and FYEKMQ (reference sequence). The CDR3 contains 14 residues.

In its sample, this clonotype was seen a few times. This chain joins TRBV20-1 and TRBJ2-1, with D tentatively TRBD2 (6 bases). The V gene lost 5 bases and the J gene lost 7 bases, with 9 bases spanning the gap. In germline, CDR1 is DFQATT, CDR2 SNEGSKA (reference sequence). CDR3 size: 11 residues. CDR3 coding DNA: TGCAGTGCTGCCGGGGGAAATGAGCAGTTCTTC. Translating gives CSAAGGNEQFF.

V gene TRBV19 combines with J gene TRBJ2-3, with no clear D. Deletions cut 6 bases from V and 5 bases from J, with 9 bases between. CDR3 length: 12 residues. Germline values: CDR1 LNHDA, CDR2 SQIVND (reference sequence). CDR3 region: CASSGVGDTQYF. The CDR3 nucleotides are TGTGCCAGTAGCGGAGTGGGAGATACGCAGTATTTT.

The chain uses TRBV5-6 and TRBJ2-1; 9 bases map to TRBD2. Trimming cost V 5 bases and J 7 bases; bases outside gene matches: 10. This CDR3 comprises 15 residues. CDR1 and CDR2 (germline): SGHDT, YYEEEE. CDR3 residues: CASSLAGGPSNEQFF. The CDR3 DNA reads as TGTGCCAGCAGTCTTGCGGGAGGGCCGTCGAATGAGCAGTTCTTC.

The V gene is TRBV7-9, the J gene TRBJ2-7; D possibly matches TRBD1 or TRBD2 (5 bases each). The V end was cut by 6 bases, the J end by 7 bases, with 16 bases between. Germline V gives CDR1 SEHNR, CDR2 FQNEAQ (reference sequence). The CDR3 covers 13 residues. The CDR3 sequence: CASRYPGAQEQYF. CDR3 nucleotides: TGTGCCAGCAGGTATCCCGGGGCTCAGGAGCAGTACTTC. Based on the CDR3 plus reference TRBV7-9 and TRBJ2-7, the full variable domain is DTGVSQNPRHKITKRGQNVTFRCDPISEHNRLYWYRQTLGQGPEFLTYFQNEAQLEKSRLLSDRFSAERPKGSFSTLEIQRTEQGDSAMYLCASRYPGAQEQYFGPGTRLTVT.

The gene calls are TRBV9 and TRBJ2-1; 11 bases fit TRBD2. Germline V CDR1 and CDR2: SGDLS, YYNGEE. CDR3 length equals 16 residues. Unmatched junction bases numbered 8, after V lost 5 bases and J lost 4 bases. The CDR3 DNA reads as TGTGCCAGCAGTGATTCTAGCGGGAGGTCTTACAATGAGCAGTTCTTC. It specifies CASSDSSGRSYNEQFF.

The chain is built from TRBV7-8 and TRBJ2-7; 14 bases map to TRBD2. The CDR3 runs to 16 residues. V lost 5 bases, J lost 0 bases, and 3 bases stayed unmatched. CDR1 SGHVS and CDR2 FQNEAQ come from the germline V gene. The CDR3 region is CASSPGTSGSSYEQYF. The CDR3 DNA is TGTGCCAGCAGCCCTGGGACTAGCGGGAGCTCCTACGAGCAGTACTTC.